Below are 26 T cell receptor beta chains sequenced from a single sample in a study of T cell responses to AZD1222 COVID-19 vaccine. Assay: immunoSEQ multiplex PCR; the TCRdb copy retains only in-frame clones and omits some. In the table there are fewer than 200,000 clones, 94% of which are singletons. The material sequenced was peripheral blood, taken 28 days after the second AZD1222 dose. The source is an adult who received the AZD1222 COVID-19 vaccine.

V and J are TRBV7-2 and TRBJ1-6, with 9 bases that match TRBD1. The CDR3 spans 17 residues. V was pared by 5 bases and J by 6 bases, with 11 bases of the junction left unmatched. Germline V gene data show CDR1 as SGHTA and CDR2 as FQGNSA. In nucleotides, the CDR3 is TGTGCCAGCAGCCCGGGACAGGGTTTTTTTCCTAATTCACCCCTCCACTTT. Translating it yields CASSPGQGFFPNSPLHF.

The chain has TRBV19 and TRBJ2-7; D might be TRBD2 (6 bases). Germline V gene lookup returns CDR1 LNHDA and CDR2 SQIVND (reference sequence). Trimming took 1 base from V and 2 from J, leaving 9 bases between them. The CDR3 runs 14 residues. The CDR3 is CASSIGRGPYEQYF. CDR3 sequence (DNA): TGTGCCAGTAGTATAGGGAGGGGACCCTACGAGCAGTACTTC.

There are a few counts of this clone. The rearrangement links TRBV4-3 to TRBJ1-5, with D unresolved. Germline CDR1 LGHNA, CDR2 YSLEER. The CDR3 contains 18 residues. Trimming shortened V by 0 bases and J by 1 base, and 16 bases separated the two germline ends. CDR3 in amino acids: CASSQDPAADGSNQPQHF. The CDR3 DNA follows: TGCGCCAGCAGCCAAGATCCGGCAGCCGATGGGAGCAATCAGCCCCAGCATTTT.

The V and J genes are TRBV7-8 and TRBJ1-1; possibly TRBD1 for D (5 bases). Trimming removed 0 bases at V and 4 bases at J, with 9 bases between. The CDR3 has 14 residues. Germline loops: CDR1 SGHVS, CDR2 FQNEAQ. As DNA, the CDR3 is TGTGCCAGCAGCTTAGCGGGGGTAGCCACTGAAGCTTTCTTT. Translation gives CASSLAGVATEAFF.

Details on this clone: A junction end diverges from the germline sequence, so it may reflect a read error. The rearrangement joins TRBV6-5 to TRBJ2-7; 8 bases agree with TRBD1. Germline assignment: CDR1 MNHEY and CDR2 SVGAGI. This CDR3 is built from 11 residues. The CDR3, as DNA: TGTGCCACCTCCACGGGACAGGAAGAGGACTTC. Encoded protein: CATSTGQEEDF.

The V gene is TRBV7-9, the J gene TRBJ2-1; 8 positions agree with TRBD1. The CDR3 totals 15 residues. CDR1 is SEHNR, CDR2 FQNEAQ, per germline (reference sequence). Losses at the gene ends were 8 bases for V and 3 bases for J; bases not matched to a gene: 9. CDR3 region: CASRPGTGIYNEQFF. The CDR3 nucleotides read TGTGCCAGCCGACCCGGGACAGGCATCTACAATGAGCAGTTCTTC.

This clone was found once. The chain couples TRBV30 to TRBJ2-1, with TRBD1 matching over 7 bases. The CDR3 length is 11 residues. In germline, CDR1 is GTSNPN, CDR2 SVGIG (reference sequence). V was pared by 5 bases and J by 7 bases, with 2 bases of the junction left unmatched. CDR3 bases: TGTGCCTGGGGGACAGTAAATGAGCAGTTCTTC. The encoded protein is CAWGTVNEQFF.

This chain connects TRBV5-4 to TRBJ1-2, with D uncertain. The length of the CDR3 is 14 residues. V shed 3 bases and J shed 4 bases, with 13 bases lying between them. The germline CDR1 and CDR2 sequences are SGHNT and YYREEE (reference sequence). The DNA for the CDR3 is TGTGCCAGCAGCTCCGATGTACGGGGCTATGGCTACACCTTC. This codes for CASSSDVRGYGYTF.

This chain's CDR3 is CASSLGQGLANEKLFF. In DNA, the CDR3 is TGCGCCAGCAGCTTGGGACAGGGGCTGGCTAATGAAAAACTGTTTTTT. The chain has TRBV5-1 and TRBJ1-4; 8 nucleotides line up with TRBD1. Germline-derived CDR1 and CDR2 are SGHRS and YFSETQ. The CDR3 sequence is 16 residues long. V was clipped by 0 bases and J by 3 bases; unmatched bases: 4.

This rearrangement joins TRBV2 to TRBJ1-6, with 7 bases lining up with TRBD1. V lost 10 bases and J lost 4; bases outside the gene matches: 4. CDR1 is SNHLY, CDR2 FYNNEI, per germline. CDR3 length: 13 amino acids. The CDR3 spells CAIRTGYNSPLHF. The CDR3 nucleotides are TGTGCCATTCGGACAGGTTATAATTCACCCCTCCACTTT.

This chain links TRBV6-5 with TRBJ1-6, with D perhaps matching TRBD1 (5 bases). The germline CDR1 and CDR2 sequences are MNHEY and SVGAGI. CDR3 length: 14 residues. The V end was cut by 6 bases, the J end by 6 bases, with 12 bases between. The CDR3 DNA is TGTGCCAGCAGCCGGGACGGACTTAATTCACCCCTCCACTTT. Translated: CASSRDGLNSPLHF.

This clone was picked up one time. CDR3 nucleotides: TGTGCTAGTGGTTCCCCGGACGGCCTGAACACTGAAGCTTTCTTT. Translated, it gives CASGSPDGLNTEAFF. The chain combines TRBV12-5 with TRBJ1-1; D uncertain. The germline CDR1 and CDR2 sequences are LGHNT and FRNRAP. This CDR3 comprises 15 residues. The V end lost 4 bases, the J end lost 0 bases, and 12 bases lay between the germline ends.

V is TRBV5-1 and J is TRBJ2-7; the D gene is possibly TRBD2 (6 bases). The V and J ends lost 3 bases and 2 bases respectively, with 12 bases between them. The CDR3 length is 14 residues. CDR1 is SGHRS, CDR2 YFSETQ, per germline. For the CDR3, the DNA is TGCGCCAGCAGCTCCTATAGCGGAACCTACGAGCAGTACTTC. Amino acid sequence: CASSSYSGTYEQYF.

V usage is TRBV13 and J usage is TRBJ1-6; the D gene is possibly TRBD1 (6 bases). Germline CDR1 is PRHDT and CDR2 is FYEKMQ (reference sequence). Trimming left V 2 bases short and J 9 bases short, with 17 bases between. The CDR3 consists of 16 residues. In DNA, the CDR3 is TGTGCCAGCAGCTTACTCGGGGGGCAAACTGCTTCACCCCTCCACTTT. Translation: CASSLLGGQTASPLHF.

The CDR3 spells CASTDDRGSLPQHF. The CDR3 nucleotides are TGTGCCAGTACCGACGACAGGGGTAGTCTGCCCCAGCATTTT. The chain joins TRBV19 to TRBJ1-5; 8 positions match TRBD1. Germline CDR1 is LNHDA and CDR2 is SQIVND (reference sequence). The CDR3 runs to 14 residues. The V segment lost 7 bases and the J segment 9 bases; nucleotides outside the gene matches: 11.

Here the CDR3 reads CASSLRGQETQYF. The CDR3 coding sequence is TGTGCCAGCTCACTAAGGGGCCAAGAGACCCAGTACTTC. The chain recombines TRBV18 with TRBJ2-5; maybe TRBD1 (5 bases). The CDR3 contains 13 residues. The germline V and J ends were trimmed by 4 bases and 1 base, with 7 bases remaining between them. In germline, CDR1 is KGHSH, CDR2 LQKENI.

The CDR3 region has the DNA TGTGCCAGCAGTGCCCGAGGGGGGAGCAATCAGCCCCAGCATTTT. It encodes CASSARGGSNQPQHF. V usage is TRBV27 and J usage is TRBJ1-5, with a possible D match to TRBD1 (6 bases). This CDR3 contains 15 residues. The V gene's germline CDR1 is MNHEY and CDR2 SMNVEV (reference sequence). V lost 5 bases and J 1 base, leaving 12 bases between the germline ends.

The chain couples TRBV6-5 to TRBJ2-1; no reliable D call. Between the trimmed V and J ends, which lost 6 bases and 8 bases, there was a span of 11 bases. Germline CDR1 is MNHEY and CDR2 is SVGAGI. CDR3 length: 12 amino acids. The chain's CDR3 is CASSARPDEQFF. In DNA, the CDR3 is TGTGCCAGCAGCGCTAGACCCGATGAGCAGTTCTTC.

The rearrangement uses TRBV13 and TRBJ2-7; 8 positions match TRBD2. Germline-derived CDR1 and CDR2 are PRHDT and FYEKMQ (reference sequence). The CDR3 is made up of 12 amino acids. J gave up 8 bases and V 5 bases, and 5 bases lay outside the gene matches. The CDR3 sequence: CASSLRGDKQYF. CDR3 coding DNA: TGTGCCAGCAGCCTGCGGGGGGACAAGCAGTACTTC.

The rearrangement links TRBV12-5 to TRBJ2-1; D might be TRBD1 (5 bases). Germline-derived CDR1 and CDR2 are LGHNT and FRNRAP. The CDR3 totals 11 residues. The V and J ends lost 9 bases and 7 bases respectively, with 10 bases between them. The CDR3 spells CASAGYNEQFF. Here the CDR3 DNA reads TGTGCTAGCGCAGGGTATAATGAGCAGTTCTTC.

V usage is TRBV5-1 and J usage is TRBJ2-1; D gene unclear. CDR3 size: 14 residues. Trimming took 0 bases from V and 7 from J, leaving 11 bases between them. The germline V gene has CDR1 SGHRS and CDR2 YFSETQ. The CDR3 region has the DNA TGCGCCAGCAGCTTGGCCCTCGAGACAAATGAGCAGTTCTTC. Translated, it gives CASSLALETNEQFF.

The chain couples TRBV5-4 to TRBJ1-4, with a possible D match to TRBD1 (6 bases). V lost 5 bases and J lost 2, with 10 bases in between. Germline V gene lookup returns CDR1 SGHNT and CDR2 YYREEE (reference sequence). This CDR3 is built from 14 residues. CDR3 coding DNA: TGTGCCAGCAGACGCGGACAGACTAATGAAAAACTGTTTTTT. The encoded protein is CASRRGQTNEKLFF. The complete variable domain, with remaining parts taken from reference TRBV5-4 and TRBJ1-4, reads ETGVTQSPTHLIKTRGQQVTLRCSSQSGHNTVSWYQQALGQGPQFIFQYYREEENGRGNFPPRFSGLQFPNYSSELNVNALELDDSALYLCASRRGQTNEKLFFGSGTQLSVL.

This chain connects TRBV7-2 to TRBJ2-7, with D hard to call. Trimming took off 1 base at V and 0 bases at J, with 13 bases between the two ends. This CDR3 region has 16 residues. CDR1 is SGHTA and CDR2 is FQGNSA in the germline V gene. Here the CDR3 reads CASSLGAGRSSYEQYF. The CDR3 nucleotides read TGTGCCAGCAGCTTAGGGGCAGGCCGGAGCTCCTACGAGCAGTACTTC.

CDR3 coding DNA: TGTGCCAGCAGTTATGGGGTTGCTGGGGCCAACGTCCTGACTTTC. It codes for CASSYGVAGANVLTF. This chain connects TRBV6-5 to TRBJ2-6; unclear D gene. The CDR3 loop spans 15 amino acids. CDR1 MNHEY and CDR2 SVGAGI come from the germline V gene. Trimming stripped 3 bases from V and 2 bases from J, with 8 bases between.

The CDR3 nucleotides are TGTGCCAGCAGCACCTTGAGAGCCCGGTCGTCCGAGCAGTACTTC. Protein sequence: CASSTLRARSSEQYF. The V and J genes are TRBV7-2 and TRBJ2-7; D gene ambiguous. The length of the CDR3 is 15 residues. Trimming shortened V by 5 bases and J by 6 bases, and 20 bases separated the two germline ends. Germline V gives CDR1 SGHTA, CDR2 FQGNSA. Full variable domain (outside the CDR3, taken from reference TRBV7-2 and TRBJ2-7): GAGVSQSPSNKVTEKGKDVELRCDPISGHTALYWYRQSLGQGLEFLIYFQGNSAPDKSGLPSDRFSAERTGGSVSTLTIQRTQQEDSAVYLCASSTLRARSSEQYFGPGTRLTVT.

This sequence joins TRBV5-1 and TRBJ1-3, with a tentative D call TRBD1 (6 bases). The germline V and J ends were trimmed by 0 bases and 1 base, with 14 bases remaining between them. This CDR3 is 17 amino acids long. CDR1 is SGHRS, CDR2 YFSETQ, per germline. CDR3 bases: TGCGCCAGCAGCTTGGTAGCAGGGGTTAGATCTGGAAACACCATATATTTT. This translates into CASSLVAGVRSGNTIYF. The full variable domain, rest sourced from reference TRBV5-1 and TRBJ1-3, is KAGVTQTPRYLIKTRGQQVTLSCSPISGHRSVSWYQQTPGQGLQFLFEYFSETQRNKGNFPGRFSGRQFSNSRSEMNVSTLELGDSALYLCASSLVAGVRSGNTIYFGEGSWLTVV.